This TCR beta chain was observed in a study of blood T cell repertoires in COVID-19. The wider study: Samples came from the United States, Italy and Spain, spanning acute and convalescent COVID-19.

Profiling relied on immunoSEQ multiplex PCR, and the TCRdb table lists in-frame clones only, not all of them. The table shows roughly 80,000 clones, with less than 90% occurring only once. V was shortened by 0 bases and J by 0 bases, with 10 bases between the two germline ends. The V gene's germline CDR1 is SGHNT and CDR2 YYREEE (reference sequence). The CDR3 covers 16 residues. This rearrangement joins TRBV5-4 to TRBJ2-1; possible D gene TRBD2, 7 bases. The receptor comes from a man in his sixties with active or convalescent COVID-19. Sequenced material: peripheral blood. The CDR3 reads CASSLGGGSSYNEQFF. CDR3 in DNA: TGTGCCAGCAGCTTGGGGGGGGGCAGCTCCTACAATGAGCAGTTCTTC.